Presented here are 4 T cell receptor beta chains from one specimen sequenced in a study of long-term antiretroviral therapy in people with HIV. Sequencing relied on immunoSEQ assay v3.0, run at survey level. Clones were sequenced by immunoSEQ multiplex PCR, and TCRdb holds only the in-frame ones, with some missing. The sample includes tens of thousands of clones, roughly 78% seen only once; the top ten take about 9.3%. The sample consisted of unsorted PBMCs, taken 1.5 years before starting antiretroviral therapy. These receptors all stem from a man younger than 30 with HIV.

V and J are TRBV6-6 and TRBJ1-5; no reliable D call. The CDR3 runs 15 residues. V was pared by 8 bases and J by 1 base, with 15 bases between. From germline, CDR1 is MNHNY and CDR2 SVGAGI (reference sequence). The CDR3 sequence is CASLFSPGSNQPQHF. The CDR3 DNA is TGTGCCAGCCTGTTTTCCCCGGGGAGCAATCAGCCCCAGCATTTT.

This chain connects TRBV7-3 to TRBJ2-5, with TRBD2 matching over 10 bases. This CDR3 is 15 amino acids long. The V gene end was trimmed by 5 bases and the J gene end by 5 bases; junction bases not matched to a gene: 8. The germline gives CDR1 SGHTA, CDR2 FQGTGA. CDR3 nucleotides: TGTGCCAGCAGCATGACTAGCGGGCTTGGGGAGACCCAGTACTTC. Amino acids: CASSMTSGLGETQYF.

The chain recombines TRBV11-2 with TRBJ2-4; perhaps TRBD2 as D (6 bases). Per germline, CDR1 SGHAT and CDR2 FQNNGV. V lost 4 bases, J lost 8 bases, and 12 bases lay in between. This CDR3 comprises 13 residues. The DNA of the CDR3 is TGTGCCAGCAGCTCGACTAGACTTGACATTCAGTACTTC. This gives the protein CASSSTRLDIQYF.

The V and J genes are TRBV27 and TRBJ2-6, with D maybe TRBD2 (5 bases). Germline V gene data show CDR1 as MNHEY and CDR2 as SMNVEV (reference sequence). CDR3 length: 19 residues. Trimming shortened V by 5 bases and J by 3 bases, and 23 bases separated the two germline ends. The DNA for the CDR3 is TGTGCCAGCAGTCTACCAAACGGGATAACCTCGGATGGGGCCAACGTCCTGACTTTC. It yields the protein CASSLPNGITSDGANVLTF.